The T cell receptor (beta chain) described here comes from a study of blood T cell repertoires in COVID-19. Whole-study context: Sources were T cells, B-cell-depleted T cells, or PBMCs; the material itself was cDNA or gDNA.

This study enrolled people aged 18 to 89 from under 25 US geographic areas. Among Cohort 3 donors, those recovered had two negative PCRs, clearance, or symptom resolution. Deletions cut 10 bases from V and 0 bases from J, with 12 bases between. The germline CDR1 and CDR2 sequences are MNHEY and SVGAGI. The CDR3 consists of 14 residues. Authors' methods: Cell counts per sample came from amplifying reference gene primers. The repertoire was sequenced with immunoSEQ multiplex PCR; TCRdb's copy has only in-frame clones and lacks some. V and J calls and clone size are as listed in that table; D and trimming were resolved from the DNA. The sample lists about 160,000 clones; more than 75% were seen once.

Sequenced material: PBMCs or T cells enriched from blood (not recorded which). The sequence derives from a middle-aged man who had recovered from COVID-19. The chain has TRBV6-5 and TRBJ2-2, with a weak D call TRBD1 (5 bases). The CDR3 loop reads CATLDSANTGELFF. CDR3 nucleotide sequence: TGTGCCACCCTCGACAGCGCGAACACCGGGGAGCTGTTTTTT.